The 32 T cell receptor beta chains presented below share a single source sample, sequenced in a study of T cell changes during pregnancy in multiple sclerosis. Profiled with immunoSEQ multiplex PCR; TCRdb holds only in-frame clones, not every one. The sample holds tens of thousands of clones, about 91% seen once. The sample here was peripheral blood, taken after pregnancy. These receptor sequences come from a female donor with multiple sclerosis, enrolled in a pregnancy study.

The V call is TRBV27, the J call TRBJ2-3; 14 bases fit TRBD2. The germline CDR1 and CDR2 sequences are MNHEY and SMNVEV (reference sequence). The CDR3 is made up of 15 amino acids. J lost 6 bases, V lost 6 bases, and 5 bases had no gene match. The CDR3, as DNA: TGTGCCAGCAGGACTAGCGGGAGGGCCGGCGATACGCAGTATTTT. Amino acids: CASRTSGRAGDTQYF.

The chain has TRBV6-5 and TRBJ1-1, with a tentative D call TRBD1 (5 bases). Trimming left V 5 bases short and J 3 bases short, with 10 bases between. Germline CDR1 is MNHEY and CDR2 is SVGAGI. There are 13 residues in the CDR3. CDR3 DNA sequence: TGTGCCAGCAGTCCCGCGGGGGACACTGAAGCTTTCTTT. Protein: CASSPAGDTEAFF.

The V gene is TRBV6-5, the J gene TRBJ2-3; a weak D match, TRBD2 (6 bases). V gave up 8 bases and J gave up 4 bases, with 16 bases separating them. The germline V gene has CDR1 MNHEY and CDR2 SVGAGI. This CDR3 comprises 14 residues. The DNA of the CDR3 is TGTGCCAGCGGGGTCGGGGGAGAAGCAGATACGCAGTATTTT. As protein: CASGVGGEADTQYF.

In its sample, this clone was seen a few times. The V gene is TRBV30, the J gene TRBJ1-1, with 9 bases fitting TRBD1. Germline V CDR1 and CDR2: GTSNPN, SVGIG (reference sequence). V shed 3 bases and J 7 bases; nucleotides not matched to a gene: 9. This CDR3 spans 14 amino acids. The CDR3 DNA is TGTGCCTGGAGCCCGGGACAGGGCGCACTTGAAGCTTTCTTT. It codes for CAWSPGQGALEAFF.

This rearrangement joins TRBV30 to TRBJ1-2; no clear D. V was shortened by 0 bases and J by 5 bases, with 16 bases between the two germline ends. Germline V gene lookup returns CDR1 GTSNPN and CDR2 SVGIG (reference sequence). The CDR3 contains 15 residues. The chain's CDR3 is CAWSVLDGLAYGYTF. The CDR3 coding sequence is TGTGCCTGGAGTGTACTGGACGGACTTGCGTATGGCTACACCTTC.

The chain is built from TRBV6-6 and TRBJ1-1; D unclear. The CDR3 runs 14 residues. Germline-derived CDR1 and CDR2 are MNHNY and SVGAGI (reference sequence). V was pared by 0 bases and J by 1 base, with 6 bases between. The CDR3: CASSYSTPNTEAFF. Written as DNA, the CDR3 is TGTGCCAGCAGTTACTCGACACCGAACACTGAAGCTTTCTTT.

The chain combines TRBV27 with TRBJ2-7; D is uncertain. Germline V gives CDR1 MNHEY, CDR2 SMNVEV (reference sequence). CDR3 length equals 11 residues. V lost 8 bases to trimming and J lost 3 bases, with 8 bases between them. CDR3 residues: CASHSRYEQYF. Here the CDR3 DNA reads TGTGCCAGCCACAGCCGCTACGAGCAGTACTTC.

This chain's CDR3 is CASSEEASYGYTF. The CDR3 DNA follows: TGTGCCAGCAGTGAGGAGGCCTCGTATGGCTACACCTTC. This chain uses TRBV2 with TRBJ1-2; D not resolved. Trimming pared 3 bases from V and 5 bases from J, leaving 10 bases between. Germline CDR1 reads SNHLY; CDR2 reads FYNNEI. The CDR3 is 13 residues long.

The chain has TRBV15 and TRBJ2-5; D is possibly TRBD1 (5 bases). This CDR3 is 15 amino acids long. V lost 0 bases, J lost 3 bases, and 11 bases lay in between. CDR1 and CDR2 (germline): LNHNV, YYDKDF (reference sequence). CDR3 bases: TGTGCCACCAGCAGAGATCGAGCCAGGGAAGAGACCCAGTACTTC. It encodes CATSRDRAREETQYF.

The CDR3 protein is CASSPDQQGEAFF. The DNA of the CDR3 is TGTGCCAGCTCACCAGACCAACAGGGGGAAGCTTTCTTT. This chain joins TRBV18 and TRBJ1-1; 7 nucleotides match TRBD1. CDR1 and CDR2 from the germline V gene are KGHSH and LQKENI. V shed 2 bases and J 8 bases; nucleotides not matched to a gene: 5. This CDR3 is 13 amino acids long. The whole variable domain, remainder taken from reference TRBV18 and TRBJ1-1, is NAGVMQNPRHLVRRRGQEARLRCSPMKGHSHVYWYRQLPEEGLKFMVYLQKENIIDESGMPKERFSAEFPKEGPSILRIQQVVRGDSAAYFCASSPDQQGEAFFGQGTRLTVV.

V gene TRBV5-4 combines with J gene TRBJ1-2; the D is unclear. V was shortened by 5 bases and J by 8 bases, with 16 bases between the two germline ends. CDR1 SGHNT and CDR2 YYREEE come from the germline V gene (reference sequence). The CDR3 spans 13 residues. CDR3 sequence: CASRVGGSLGYTF. CDR3 nucleotides: TGTGCCAGCAGGGTCGGAGGTTCGCTCGGCTACACCTTC.

The chain combines TRBV5-1 with TRBJ2-7; TRBD2 matches 8 bases. This CDR3 contains 14 residues. Looked up from germline, CDR1 is SGHRS and CDR2 is YFSETQ. J lost 3 bases, V lost 4 bases, and 6 bases had no gene match. CDR3 amino acids: CASSITSGNYEQYF. The CDR3 bases are TGCGCCAGCAGCATAACTAGCGGAAACTACGAGCAGTACTTC.

The V and J genes are TRBV19 and TRBJ2-7; 9 bases match TRBD2. CDR1 is LNHDA, CDR2 SQIVND, per germline (reference sequence). The ends lost 5 bases at V and 4 bases at J; junction bases unmatched: 6. The CDR3 is made up of 14 amino acids. The CDR3 bases are TGTGCCAGTAGTTGGGCTAGCGGGGAATACGAGCAGTACTTC. This translates into CASSWASGEYEQYF.

The V gene is TRBV6-5, the J gene TRBJ1-1, with 9 bases matching TRBD1. From germline, CDR1 is MNHEY and CDR2 SVGAGI. The CDR3 totals 14 residues. V dropped 4 bases and J dropped 9; count of bases not matched to a gene: 9. CDR3 sequence (DNA): TGTGCCAGCAGTTCTGCCGGGACAGGGAAGAAAGCTTTCTTT. Amino acids: CASSSAGTGKKAFF.

The V gene is TRBV28, the J gene TRBJ2-1, with TRBD2 matching 11 bases. J gave up 6 bases and V 6 bases, and 10 bases lay outside the gene matches. Germline V lookup: CDR1 MDHEN, CDR2 SYDVKM. This CDR3 spans 16 amino acids. The chain's CDR3 is CASRVGGTSGLNEQFF. For the CDR3, the DNA is TGTGCCAGCAGAGTGGGCGGGACTAGCGGTCTCAATGAGCAGTTCTTC.

The chain combines TRBV27 with TRBJ1-2; 7 bases are shared with TRBD1. The CDR3 length is 15 residues. Trimming took 5 bases from V and 4 from J; bases not matched to a gene: 10. CDR1 and CDR2 (germline): MNHEY, SMNVEV (reference sequence). CDR3 sequence (DNA): TGTGCCAGCAGTCCGTTTCAGGGGGGCACCTATGGCTACACCTTC. It is translated as CASSPFQGGTYGYTF.

The V and J genes are TRBV28 and TRBJ1-1; 7 bases match TRBD1. V shed 0 bases, J shed 5 bases, and the junction held 3 bases outside the gene matches. Germline CDR1 reads MDHEN; CDR2 reads SYDVKM. The CDR3 runs to 14 residues. CDR3 sequence (DNA): TGTGCCAGCAGTTTATGGGGACAGTTTACTGAAGCTTTCTTT. Its protein is CASSLWGQFTEAFF.

This sequence joins TRBV30 and TRBJ2-3; a weak D match, TRBD2 (6 bases). Germline V gives CDR1 GTSNPN, CDR2 SVGIG (reference sequence). This CDR3 comprises 14 residues. V was clipped by 3 bases and J by 2 bases, with 12 bases between them. Written as DNA, the CDR3 is TGTGCCTGGAGCCCAGGAGGGGACACAGATACGCAGTATTTT. Translating gives CAWSPGGDTDTQYF.

The chain recombines TRBV9 with TRBJ2-7, with unresolved D. CDR1 SGDLS and CDR2 YYNGEE come from the germline V gene. The CDR3 has 15 amino acids. The germline V and J ends were trimmed by 3 bases and 2 bases, with 15 bases remaining between them. The CDR3 spells CASSDSDDTPYEQYF. In DNA form, the CDR3 reads TGTGCCAGCAGCGACTCCGATGACACTCCCTACGAGCAGTACTTC. Drawing the rest from reference TRBV9 and TRBJ2-7, the complete variable domain is DSGVTQTPKHLITATGQRVTLRCSPRSGDLSVYWYQQSLDQGLQFLIQYYNGEERAKGNILERFSAQQFPDLHSELNLSSLELGDSALYFCASSDSDDTPYEQYFGPGTRLTVT.

The chain employs TRBV11-2 and TRBJ2-7; no reliable D call. V was clipped by 5 bases and J by 4 bases, with 12 bases between them. Germline CDR1 SGHAT, CDR2 FQNNGV. The CDR3 loop spans 13 amino acids. The CDR3 bases are TGTGCCAGCAGCCCGCCAGGCCCATACGAGCAGTACTTC. Protein sequence: CASSPPGPYEQYF.

The CDR3 DNA is TGTGCCAGCAGTGACGTGACAGAGTACCAAGAGACCCAGTACTTC. It encodes CASSDVTEYQETQYF. The chain uses TRBV25-1 and TRBJ2-5, with D possibly being TRBD1 (5 bases). Trimming took off 3 bases at V and 0 bases at J, with 11 bases between the two ends. Germline lookup yields CDR1 MGHDK and CDR2 SYGVNS. The CDR3 is 15 residues long.

The chain employs TRBV5-6 and TRBJ2-7, with 7 bases fitting TRBD2. The CDR3 spans 13 residues. The germline CDR1 and CDR2 sequences are SGHDT and YYEEEE. Trimming removed 1 base from V and 6 bases from J; junction bases left unmatched: 4. CDR3 loop: CASSLWEGAEQYF. CDR3 nucleotides: TGTGCCAGCAGCTTGTGGGAGGGAGCCGAGCAGTACTTC. Looking up the rest from reference TRBV5-6 and TRBJ2-7 gives the full variable domain: DAGVTQSPTHLIKTRGQQVTLRCSPKSGHDTVSWYQQALGQGPQFIFQYYEEEERQRGNFPDRFSGHQFPNYSSELNVNALLLGDSALYLCASSLWEGAEQYFGPGTRLTVT.

This clone occurred once. This chain links TRBV9 with TRBJ2-1; 7 bases are shared with TRBD2. This CDR3 spans 15 amino acids. The V segment lost 4 bases and the J segment 5 bases; nucleotides outside the gene matches: 9. The germline V gene encodes CDR1 SGDLS and CDR2 YYNGEE. CDR3 region: CASSPSSGANNEQFF. CDR3 nucleotide sequence: TGTGCCAGCAGCCCATCCAGCGGGGCCAACAATGAGCAGTTCTTC.

The V call is TRBV7-3, the J call TRBJ2-7, with a tentative D call TRBD2 (5 bases). The CDR3 has 15 residues. Germline V gene sequence: CDR1 SGHTA, CDR2 FQGTGA. The V end was cut by 7 bases, the J end by 1 base, with 17 bases between. The chain's CDR3 is CASTSLTGESYEQYF. Written as DNA, the CDR3 is TGTGCCAGCACTAGCTTAACCGGAGAATCCTACGAGCAGTACTTC. The entire variable domain, with the rest obtained from reference TRBV7-3 and TRBJ2-7, is as follows: GAGVSQTPSNKVTEKGKYVELRCDPISGHTALYWYRQSLGQGPEFLIYFQGTGAADDSGLPNDRFFAVRPEGSVSTLKIQRTERGDSAVYLCASTSLTGESYEQYFGPGTRLTVT.

V is TRBV29-1 and J is TRBJ2-2; D possibly corresponds to TRBD1 (6 bases). This CDR3 is built from 15 residues. Germline assignment: CDR1 SQVTM and CDR2 ANQGSEA. Trimming took off 7 bases at V and 2 bases at J, with 17 bases between the two ends. CDR3 nucleotide sequence: TGCAGCGCCCAACGAGACGGGACAAACACCGGGGAGCTGTTTTTT. Translation: CSAQRDGTNTGELFF.

This chain links TRBV10-3 with TRBJ1-2; 11 nucleotides match TRBD1. After removal of 8 bases from V and 8 bases from J, the junction contained 19 bases not matched to a gene. Germline loops: CDR1 ENHRY, CDR2 SYGVKD. The CDR3 is made up of 17 amino acids. The CDR3 coding sequence is TGTGCCATCGTAGACCCCGGGACAGGGGGTTTTATACGGGGCTACACCTTC. As protein: CAIVDPGTGGFIRGYTF.

The chain links TRBV11-2 to TRBJ2-1, with D perhaps TRBD2 (6 bases). CDR3 length: 13 residues. Between the trimmed V and J ends, which lost 6 bases and 7 bases, there was a span of 13 bases. Germline V lookup: CDR1 SGHAT, CDR2 FQNNGV. CDR3 bases: TGTGCCAGCAGTTCTACCCTAGCGAATGAGCAGTTCTTC. The encoded protein is CASSSTLANEQFF.

This clone was observed a few times. The chain carries TRBV7-2 and TRBJ2-7; D not resolved. Germline V CDR1 and CDR2: SGHTA, FQGNSA. The CDR3 runs 13 residues. Trimming took 5 bases from V and 7 from J, leaving 15 bases between them. This CDR3 is CASSPEIIGEQYF. CDR3 DNA: TGTGCCAGCAGCCCCGAAATAATCGGGGAGCAGTACTTC.

This chain uses TRBV5-6 with TRBJ1-2; no clear D gene. This CDR3 is 14 amino acids long. Trimming removed 0 bases from V and 8 bases from J, with 14 bases in between. CDR1 is SGHDT and CDR2 is YYEEEE in the germline V gene. CDR3 sequence reads: CASSLAPLARGYTF. In nucleotides, the CDR3 is TGTGCCAGCAGCTTGGCCCCCCTCGCTCGGGGCTACACCTTC.

The chain is built from TRBV11-2 and TRBJ2-1; 8 nucleotides agree with TRBD2. In germline, CDR1 is SGHAT, CDR2 FQNNGV. This CDR3 has 15 amino acids. V dropped 2 bases and J dropped 4; count of bases not matched to a gene: 4. The CDR3 region has the DNA TGTGCCAGCAGCTTACGAGTAGCGGGGTACAATGAGCAGTTCTTC. As protein: CASSLRVAGYNEQFF.

The V and J genes are TRBV6-1 and TRBJ2-3, with D uncertain. Germline CDR1 reads MNHNS; CDR2 reads SASEGT. The CDR3 runs 17 residues. Trimming removed 3 bases at V and 0 bases at J, with 16 bases between. CDR3: CASSDSIFTTSTDTQYF. Written as DNA, the CDR3 is TGTGCCAGCAGTGACAGTATATTCACTACTAGCACAGATACGCAGTATTTT.

This clone occurred once. The gene calls are TRBV6-5 and TRBJ2-7, with 9 bases identical to TRBD1. This CDR3 is built from 14 residues. Trimming took 4 bases from V and 5 from J; bases not matched to a gene: 6. The germline V gene encodes CDR1 MNHEY and CDR2 SVGAGI. The CDR3 spells CASSSGQGIHEQYF. As DNA, the CDR3 is TGTGCCAGCAGTTCGGGACAGGGAATTCACGAGCAGTACTTC.